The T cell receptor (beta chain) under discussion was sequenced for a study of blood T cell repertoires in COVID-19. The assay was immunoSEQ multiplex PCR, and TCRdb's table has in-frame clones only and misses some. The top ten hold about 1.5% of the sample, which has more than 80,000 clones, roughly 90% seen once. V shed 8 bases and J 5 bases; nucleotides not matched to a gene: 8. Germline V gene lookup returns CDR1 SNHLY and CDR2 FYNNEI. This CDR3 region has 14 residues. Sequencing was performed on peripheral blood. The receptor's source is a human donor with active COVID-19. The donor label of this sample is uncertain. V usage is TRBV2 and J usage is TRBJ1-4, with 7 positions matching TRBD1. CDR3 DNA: TGTGCCAGCGAGAGGGACAGCCGGAATGAAAAACTGTTTTTT. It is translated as CASERDSRNEKLFF.